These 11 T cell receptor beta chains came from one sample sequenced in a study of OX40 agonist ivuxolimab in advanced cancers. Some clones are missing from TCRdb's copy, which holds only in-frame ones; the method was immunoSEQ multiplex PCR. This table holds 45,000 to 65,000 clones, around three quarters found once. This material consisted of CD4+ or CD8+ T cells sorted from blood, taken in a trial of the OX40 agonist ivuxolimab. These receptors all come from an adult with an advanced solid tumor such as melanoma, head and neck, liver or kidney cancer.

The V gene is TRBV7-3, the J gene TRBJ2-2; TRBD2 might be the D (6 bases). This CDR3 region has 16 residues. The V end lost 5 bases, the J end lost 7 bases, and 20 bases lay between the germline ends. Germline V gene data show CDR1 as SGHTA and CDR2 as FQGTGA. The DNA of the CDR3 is TGTGCCAGCAGCCCCCAGGGCGGGGCTTTTAGCGGGGAGCTGTTTTTT. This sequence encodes CASSPQGGAFSGELFF.

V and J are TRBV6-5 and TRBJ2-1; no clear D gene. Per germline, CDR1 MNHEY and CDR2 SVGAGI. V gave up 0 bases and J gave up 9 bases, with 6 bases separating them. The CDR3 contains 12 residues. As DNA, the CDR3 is TGTGCCAGCAGTTACTCGGGATCTGAGCAGTTCTTC. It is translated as CASSYSGSEQFF.

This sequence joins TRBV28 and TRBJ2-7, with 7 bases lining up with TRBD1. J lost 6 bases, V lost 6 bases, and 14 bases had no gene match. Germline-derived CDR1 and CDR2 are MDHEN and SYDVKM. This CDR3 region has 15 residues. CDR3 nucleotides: TGTGCCAGCAGCTTAGACAGGGCCCTTCGTGGCGAGCAGTACTTC. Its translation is CASSLDRALRGEQYF.

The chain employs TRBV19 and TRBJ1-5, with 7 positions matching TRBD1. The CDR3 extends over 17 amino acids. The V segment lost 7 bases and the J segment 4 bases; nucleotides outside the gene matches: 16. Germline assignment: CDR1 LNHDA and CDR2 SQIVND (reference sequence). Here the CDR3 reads CASTISPDRALNQPQHF. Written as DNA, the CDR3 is TGTGCCAGTACCATATCCCCAGACAGGGCCTTAAATCAGCCCCAGCATTTT. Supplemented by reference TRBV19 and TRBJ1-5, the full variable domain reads DGGITQSPKYLFRKEGQNVTLSCEQNLNHDAMYWYRQDPGQGLRLIYYSQIVNDFQKGDIAEGYSVSREKKESFPLTVTSAQKNPTAFYLCASTISPDRALNQPQHFGDGTRLSIL.

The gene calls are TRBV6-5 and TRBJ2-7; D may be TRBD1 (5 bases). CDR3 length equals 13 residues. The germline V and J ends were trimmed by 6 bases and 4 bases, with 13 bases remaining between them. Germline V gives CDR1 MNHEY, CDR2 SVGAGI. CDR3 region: CASSRREPYEQYF. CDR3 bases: TGTGCCAGCAGCCGCAGGGAACCTTACGAGCAGTACTTC.

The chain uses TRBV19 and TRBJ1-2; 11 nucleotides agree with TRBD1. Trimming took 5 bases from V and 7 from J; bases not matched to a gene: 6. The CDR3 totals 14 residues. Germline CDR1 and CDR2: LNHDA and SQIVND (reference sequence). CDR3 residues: CASSPDRGQGGYTF. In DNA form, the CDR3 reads TGTGCCAGTAGTCCGGACAGGGGGCAGGGTGGCTACACCTTC. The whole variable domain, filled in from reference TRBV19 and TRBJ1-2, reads DGGITQSPKYLFRKEGQNVTLSCEQNLNHDAMYWYRQDPGQGLRLIYYSQIVNDFQKGDIAEGYSVSREKKESFPLTVTSAQKNPTAFYLCASSPDRGQGGYTFGSGTRLTVV.

The CDR3 sequence: CASKVGGTGRQPQHF. Written as DNA, the CDR3 is TGTGCCAGCAAAGTCGGAGGGACAGGGCGCCAGCCCCAGCATTTT. This chain joins TRBV6-6 and TRBJ1-5, with TRBD1 identical over 9 bases. The CDR3 spans 15 residues. V shed 7 bases and J 7 bases; nucleotides not matched to a gene: 11. CDR1 is MNHNY and CDR2 is SVGAGI in the germline V gene (reference sequence).

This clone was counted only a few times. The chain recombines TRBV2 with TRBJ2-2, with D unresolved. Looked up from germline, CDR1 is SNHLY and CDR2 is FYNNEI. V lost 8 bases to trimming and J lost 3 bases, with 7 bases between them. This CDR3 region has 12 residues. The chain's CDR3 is CASCPYTGELFF. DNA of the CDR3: TGTGCCAGCTGTCCTTACACCGGGGAGCTGTTTTTT.

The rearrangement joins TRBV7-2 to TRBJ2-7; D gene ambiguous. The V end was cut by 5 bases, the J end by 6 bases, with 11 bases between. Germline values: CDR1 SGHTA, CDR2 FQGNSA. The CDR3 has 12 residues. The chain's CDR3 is CASSPNNFEQYF. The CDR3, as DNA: TGTGCCAGCAGCCCCAACAACTTCGAGCAGTACTTC.

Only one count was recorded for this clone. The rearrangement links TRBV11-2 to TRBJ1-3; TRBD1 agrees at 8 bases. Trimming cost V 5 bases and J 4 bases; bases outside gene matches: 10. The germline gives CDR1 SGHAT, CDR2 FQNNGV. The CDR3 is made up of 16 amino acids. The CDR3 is CASSPLDRGSGNTIYF. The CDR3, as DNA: TGTGCCAGCAGCCCGCTCGACAGGGGCTCAGGAAACACCATATATTTT.

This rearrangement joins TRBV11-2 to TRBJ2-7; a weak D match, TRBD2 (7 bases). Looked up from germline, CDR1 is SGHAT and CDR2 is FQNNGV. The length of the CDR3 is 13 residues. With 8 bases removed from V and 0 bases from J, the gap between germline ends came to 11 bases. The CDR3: CASGLGGSYEQYF. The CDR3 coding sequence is TGTGCCAGCGGACTAGGGGGCTCCTACGAGCAGTACTTC.